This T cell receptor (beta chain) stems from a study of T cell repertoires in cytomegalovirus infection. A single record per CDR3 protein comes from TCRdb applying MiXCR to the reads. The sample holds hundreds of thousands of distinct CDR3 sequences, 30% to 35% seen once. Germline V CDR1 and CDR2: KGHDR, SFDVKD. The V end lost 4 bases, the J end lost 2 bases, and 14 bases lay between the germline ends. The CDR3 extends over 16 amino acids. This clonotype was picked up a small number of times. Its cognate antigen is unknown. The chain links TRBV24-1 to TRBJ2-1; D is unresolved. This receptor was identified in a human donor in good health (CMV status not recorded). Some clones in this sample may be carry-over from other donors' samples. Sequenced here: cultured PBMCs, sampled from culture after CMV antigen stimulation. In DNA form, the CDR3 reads TGTGCCACCAGTGAAGTAGGAGTAAAAACCTACAATGAGCAGTTCTTC. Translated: CATSEVGVKTYNEQFF.